The 18 T cell receptor beta chains listed next were all sequenced from one sample in a study of identical twins (dated by TCRdb to between 2015 and 2016). Libraries were constructed by 5' RACE. Sequenced using an Illumina HiSeq 2000. TCRdb itself trimmed the public reads at Q25 with fastp, ran MiXCR and retained productive beta chains. All rows with the same CDR3 protein become a single entry with the most common DNA and genes. Present in this sample are some 560,000 distinct CDR3 sequences, 9% to 10% of which were seen just once. The ten most abundant clones make up 2.5% to 3.5% of the sample. These data were likewise used in another study, on yellow fever vaccine responses in identical twins.

Sequences were obtained from PBMCs. The origin of the receptors is a woman in her late teens or twenties in good health.

The chain combines TRBV20-1 with TRBJ2-3; TRBD2 agrees at 11 bases. V lost 7 bases to trimming and J lost 1 base; unmatched junction nucleotides: 7. The CDR3 contains 15 residues. Germline values: CDR1 DFQATT, CDR2 SNEGSKA (reference sequence). CDR3 DNA: TGCAGTGGGAGGTTACTAGCGGGGGGCACAGATACGCAGTATTTT. Residues: CSGRLLAGGTDTQYF.

This clonotype was seen at least ten times. This chain uses TRBV29-1 with TRBJ2-1, with 7 bases aligning to TRBD2. Per the germline V gene, CDR1 is SQVTM and CDR2 is ANQGSEA. Losses at the gene ends were 5 bases for V and 9 bases for J; bases not matched to a gene: 10. The CDR3 has 13 residues. CDR3 protein: CSVPNRGGGEQFF. The DNA for the CDR3 is TGCAGCGTTCCGAACCGGGGCGGGGGTGAGCAGTTCTTC.

This clonotype has just a few counts. The rearrangement joins TRBV6-5 to TRBJ1-4, with 8 positions matching TRBD1. The length of the CDR3 is 13 residues. Germline V lookup: CDR1 MNHEY, CDR2 SVGAGI. V lost 4 bases, J lost 8 bases, and 3 bases stayed unmatched. CDR3 sequence reads: CASSWGQVEKLFF. In DNA form, the CDR3 reads TGTGCCAGCAGTTGGGGACAGGTAGAAAAACTGTTTTTT.

In its sample, this clonotype was seen a few times. The chain joins TRBV5-1 to TRBJ2-2; maybe TRBD1 (6 bases). Looked up from germline, CDR1 is SGHRS and CDR2 is YFSETQ. The CDR3 has 16 residues. Trimming cost V 4 bases and J 5 bases, with 18 bases left between them. The CDR3 loop reads CASSGLRTENTGELFF. The CDR3 DNA reads TGCGCCAGCAGCGGCCTCAGGACAGAAAATACCGGGGAGCTGTTTTTT. Drawing the rest from reference TRBV5-1 and TRBJ2-2, the complete variable domain is KAGVTQTPRYLIKTRGQQVTLSCSPISGHRSVSWYQQTPGQGLQFLFEYFSETQRNKGNFPGRFSGRQFSNSRSEMNVSTLELGDSALYLCASSGLRTENTGELFFGEGSRLTVL.

The genes are TRBV3-1 and TRBJ2-3; D remains ambiguous. The CDR3 totals 14 residues. The ends were cut back, 3 bases at V and 1 base at J, with 8 bases in the middle. CDR1 is LGHDT and CDR2 is YNNKEL in the germline V gene (reference sequence). The CDR3 protein is CASSHRTGTDTQYF. The CDR3, as DNA: TGTGCCAGCAGCCACAGGACGGGCACAGATACGCAGTATTTT.

This clonotype was found a few times. The V and J genes are TRBV30 and TRBJ1-6; 12 bases map to TRBD1. With V trimmed by 0 bases and J by 7 bases, 10 bases remained unmatched. Germline V lookup: CDR1 GTSNPN, CDR2 SVGIG (reference sequence). This CDR3 spans 18 amino acids. In DNA, the CDR3 is TGTGCCTGGAGTGTACCTGGGACAGGGGGCGGATGGAATTCACCCCTCCACTTT. It yields the protein CAWSVPGTGGGWNSPLHF. The full variable domain, in which reference TRBV30 and TRBJ1-6 provide the parts outside the CDR3, is SQTIHQWPATLVQPVGSPLSLECTVEGTSNPNLYWYRQAAGRGLQLLFYSVGIGQISSEVPQNLSASRPQDRQFILSSKKLLLSDSGFYLCAWSVPGTGGGWNSPLHFGNGTRLTVT.

This clonotype has at least ten counts. The V call is TRBV28, the J call TRBJ2-7; tentatively, D is TRBD2 (5 bases). Germline assignment: CDR1 MDHEN and CDR2 SYDVKM. CDR3 size: 15 residues. Trimming cost V 8 bases and J 4 bases, with 21 bases left between them. This chain's CDR3 is CASGSNKAGIYEQYF. The CDR3 DNA reads as TGTGCCAGCGGGTCAAACAAAGCCGGGATATACGAGCAGTACTTC.

This clonotype was observed at least ten times. This rearrangement joins TRBV7-2 to TRBJ2-1; 9 positions match TRBD1. Germline CDR1 reads SGHTA; CDR2 reads FQGNSA. CDR3 length: 16 residues. Trimming cost V 3 bases and J 4 bases; bases outside gene matches: 7. The CDR3 DNA sequence: TGTGCCAGCAGCTTCGTCGGACAGGGGTCATACAATGAGCAGTTCTTC. This codes for CASSFVGQGSYNEQFF.

This clonotype was seen many times. The chain recombines TRBV20-1 with TRBJ2-5; 7 bases line up with TRBD2. The CDR3 consists of 14 residues. After removal of 6 bases from V and 2 bases from J, the junction contained 9 bases not matched to a gene. CDR1 and CDR2 from the germline V gene are DFQATT and SNEGSKA (reference sequence). CDR3 in DNA: TGCAGTGCGGGACCACCGGGACTACAAGAGACCCAGTACTTC. It yields the protein CSAGPPGLQETQYF.

This clonotype was seen a handful of times. V usage is TRBV6-1 and J usage is TRBJ2-1; D possibly corresponds to TRBD1 (6 bases). Germline loops: CDR1 MNHNS, CDR2 SASEGT. The CDR3 runs to 12 residues. V was clipped by 4 bases and J by 9 bases, with 10 bases between them. CDR3 in amino acids: CASSARGTEQFF. In DNA form, the CDR3 reads TGTGCCAGCAGTGCCAGGGGAACTGAGCAGTTCTTC.

This clonotype turned up a few times. The V and J genes are TRBV2 and TRBJ1-5; TRBD1 is a possible D gene (5 bases). The CDR3 has 15 amino acids. V gave up 2 bases and J gave up 6 bases, with 14 bases separating them. CDR1 is SNHLY and CDR2 is FYNNEI in the germline V gene. CDR3 region: CASSETWGVGQPQHF. The CDR3 DNA sequence: TGTGCCAGCAGTGAAACTTGGGGGGTCGGTCAGCCCCAGCATTTT.

The CDR3 DNA reads as TGTGCCAGCAGACAAGGGAACTACTACGAGCAGTACTTC. Translating it yields CASRQGNYYEQYF. The chain uses TRBV12-3 or TRBV12-4 and TRBJ2-7; D ambiguous. This CDR3 is 13 amino acids long. V shed 6 bases and J shed 3 bases, with 12 bases lying between them.

The rearrangement links TRBV27 to TRBJ2-3; 11 positions agree with TRBD2. The germline V gene has CDR1 MNHEY and CDR2 SMNVEV (reference sequence). J lost 4 bases, V lost 6 bases, and 9 bases had no gene match. The CDR3 has 16 residues. CDR3 bases: TGTGCCAGCAGCGTAACTAGCGGGAGCAGAGCAGATACGCAGTATTTT. It translates to CASSVTSGSRADTQYF.

In regard to this clonotype: A much larger clone lies one base from this, so it may be a read error. This rearrangement joins TRBV13 to TRBJ2-1; 11 bases agree with TRBD2. Germline V gene lookup returns CDR1 PRHDT and CDR2 FYEKMQ (reference sequence). CDR3 length: 18 residues. The CDR3 region has the DNA TGTGCCTGCAGCTCCGATCCGGGACTAGCGGATCCCTACAATGAGCAGTTCTTC. Translated: CACSSDPGLADPYNEQFF.

This clonotype turned up a few times. The V and J genes are TRBV10-3 and TRBJ2-3, with D unresolved. The V gene lost 4 bases and the J gene lost 0 bases, with 8 bases spanning the gap. CDR3 length: 14 residues. The germline gives CDR1 ENHRY, CDR2 SYGVKD. The CDR3 is CAISVSVSTDTQYF. CDR3 DNA sequence: TGTGCCATCAGTGTCAGCGTTAGCACAGATACGCAGTATTTT.

Notes on this clonotype: The limits of the CDR3 on the DNA are not certain, so only TCRdb's listed CDR3 is given. The rearrangement joins TRBV7-2 to TRBJ2-5; the D call in the table, TRBD2, was not verified against the DNA. The V gene's germline CDR1 is SGHTA and CDR2 FQGNSA. The CDR3 adds up to 15 amino acids, both ends counted. This CDR3 is CASSLVGGGASGEYF.

The table lists this clonotype with a few counts. J is TRBJ2-7 and V is TRBV10-3, with 7 bases aligning to TRBD1. Germline V gives CDR1 ENHRY, CDR2 SYGVKD. V gave up 2 bases and J gave up 3 bases; unmatched junction bases: 4. The CDR3 is 14 residues long. CDR3 sequence: CAISETQGVYEQYF. CDR3 sequence (DNA): TGTGCCATCAGTGAGACTCAGGGGGTCTACGAGCAGTACTTC.

This clonotype has more than one count but fewer than ten. The chain joins TRBV4-2 to TRBJ2-3; a possible D gene is TRBD2 (5 bases). The germline V gene has CDR1 LGHNA and CDR2 YNFKEQ. The CDR3 runs to 16 residues. The V and J ends lost 4 bases and 1 base respectively, with 15 bases between them. In DNA, the CDR3 is TGTGCCAGCAGCCCTCTCGGGGAAGGCGGCACAGATACGCAGTATTTT. Encoded protein: CASSPLGEGGTDTQYF.